This T cell receptor beta chain was sequenced for a study of PD-1 blockade in classical Hodgkin lymphoma. Study-wide findings and caveats: The study found that TCR diversity rose significantly by C4D1 in CD4+ but not CD8+ cells. Newly diagnosed patients reportedly trailed healthy donors in baseline TCR diversity.

Details on this clone: No antigen is known for it.

CDR3 length: 15 residues. V lost 2 bases to trimming and J lost 0 bases, with 10 bases between them. The germline gives CDR1 MNHEY, CDR2 SVGAGI. Data came from immunoSEQ multiplex PCR; TCRdb stores just in-frame clones and leaves some out. Of tens of thousands of clones listed, more than 65% are singletons. Following autologous stem cell transplantation, relapse occurred in every patient, and exposure to brentuximab vedotin varied. The V call is TRBV6-5, the J call TRBJ1-1; D not resolved. The starting material was peripheral blood mononuclear cells (PBMCs), obtained before the second cycle of nivolumab. This receptor was obtained from a human donor with classical Hodgkin lymphoma. For the CDR3, the DNA is TGTGCCAGCAGTTACCGATCCACGATGAACACTGAAGCTTTCTTT. Residues: CASSYRSTMNTEAFF.